This T cell receptor beta chain was captured by sequencing in a study of blood T cell repertoires in COVID-19. Study details: Italy, Spain and the United States were the sources of the convalescent and acute COVID-19 samples.

TCRdb keeps only in-frame clones here, not all; method: immunoSEQ multiplex PCR. The profile shows 100,000 to 150,000 clones, about 94% of them singletons. The germline V gene has CDR1 SGHRS and CDR2 YFSETQ. Trimming cost V 4 bases and J 0 bases, with 11 bases left between them. The CDR3 runs 15 residues. This chain connects TRBV5-1 to TRBJ2-1; D gene ambiguous. The sequence was collected from a man in his fifties or sixties with COVID-19, enrolled during active disease. Source material: peripheral blood. DNA of the CDR3: TGCGCCAGCAGCCTCACTCTGAGCTCCTACAATGAGCAGTTCTTC. Its protein is CASSLTLSSYNEQFF.